The text below deals with one T cell receptor (beta chain). Its matching antigen is unknown. This sample was included in a study of response to subunit inactivated influenza vaccine. Regarding the study as a whole: Authors suggested each seasonal influenza vaccination recruits few new T cells.

Trimming removed 2 bases from V and 8 bases from J; junction bases left unmatched: 5. This CDR3 region has 15 residues. TCRdb ran MiXCR on the RT-PCR reads and lists one entry per CDR3 protein. The sample records about 830,000 distinct CDR3 sequences, 18% being singletons. The chain uses TRBV12-3 or TRBV12-4 and TRBJ2-1; 11 bases are a match to TRBD2. The specimen comprised PBMCs from blood, sampled about 5 days after vaccination. The receptor was derived from a man over 45 who received an inactivated influenza vaccine. The DNA for the CDR3 is TGTGCCAGCAGTTTATCGGCTAGCGGGGGGTATGAGCAGTTCTTC. As protein: CASSLSASGGYEQFF.